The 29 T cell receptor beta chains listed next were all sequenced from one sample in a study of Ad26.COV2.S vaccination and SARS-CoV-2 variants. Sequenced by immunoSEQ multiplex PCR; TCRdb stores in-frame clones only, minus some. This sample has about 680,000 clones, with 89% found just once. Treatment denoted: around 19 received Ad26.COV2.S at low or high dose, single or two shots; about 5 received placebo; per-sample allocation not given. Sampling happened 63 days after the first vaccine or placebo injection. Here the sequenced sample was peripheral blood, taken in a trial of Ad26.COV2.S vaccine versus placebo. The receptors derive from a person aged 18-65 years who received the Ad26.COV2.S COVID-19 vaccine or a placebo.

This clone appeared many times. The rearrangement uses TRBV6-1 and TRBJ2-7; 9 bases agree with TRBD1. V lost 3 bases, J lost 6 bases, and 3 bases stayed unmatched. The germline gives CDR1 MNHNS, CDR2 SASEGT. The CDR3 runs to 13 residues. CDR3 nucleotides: TGTGCCAGCAGTGAGGGGACAGGGATCGAGCAGTACTTC. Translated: CASSEGTGIEQYF.

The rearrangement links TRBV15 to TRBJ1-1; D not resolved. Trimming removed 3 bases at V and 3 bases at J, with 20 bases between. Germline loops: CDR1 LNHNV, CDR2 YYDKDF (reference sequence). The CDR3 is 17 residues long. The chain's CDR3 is CATSSRAKWTADTEAFF. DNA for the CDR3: TGTGCCACCAGCAGCCGGGCGAAGTGGACGGCGGACACTGAAGCTTTCTTT.

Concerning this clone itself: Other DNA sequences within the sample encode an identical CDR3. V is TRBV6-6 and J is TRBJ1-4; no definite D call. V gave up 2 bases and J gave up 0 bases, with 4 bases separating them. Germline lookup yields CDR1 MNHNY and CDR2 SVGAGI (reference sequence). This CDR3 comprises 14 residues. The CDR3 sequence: CASSYSTTNEKLFF. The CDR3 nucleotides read TGTGCCAGCAGTTACAGTACAACTAATGAAAAACTGTTTTTT.

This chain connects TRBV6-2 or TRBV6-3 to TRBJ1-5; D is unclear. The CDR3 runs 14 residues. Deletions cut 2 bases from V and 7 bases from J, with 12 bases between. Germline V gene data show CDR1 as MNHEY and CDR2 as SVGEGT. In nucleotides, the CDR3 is TGTGCCAGCAGTTACACCAATTCCCTCCAGCCCCAGCATTTT. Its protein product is CASSYTNSLQPQHF.

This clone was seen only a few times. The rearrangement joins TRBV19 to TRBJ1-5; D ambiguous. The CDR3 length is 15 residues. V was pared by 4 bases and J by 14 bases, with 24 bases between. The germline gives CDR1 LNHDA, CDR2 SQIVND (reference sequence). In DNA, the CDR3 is TGTGCCAGTAGTAGAAGCCCCCAAGGGCCGCTTCTCGAGCATTTT. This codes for CASSRSPQGPLLEHF.

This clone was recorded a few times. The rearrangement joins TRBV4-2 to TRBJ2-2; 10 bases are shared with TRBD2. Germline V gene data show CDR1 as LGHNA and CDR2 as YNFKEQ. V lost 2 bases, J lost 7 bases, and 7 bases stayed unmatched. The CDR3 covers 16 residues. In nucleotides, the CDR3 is TGTGCCAGCAGCCAATTCCAGCGGGGGGGCGGCGGGGAGCTGTTTTTT. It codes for CASSQFQRGGGGELFF.

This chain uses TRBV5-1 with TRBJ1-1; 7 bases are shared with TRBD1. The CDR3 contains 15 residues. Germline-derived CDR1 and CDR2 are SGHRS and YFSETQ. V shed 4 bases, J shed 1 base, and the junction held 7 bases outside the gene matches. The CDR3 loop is CASSPLGTENTEAFF. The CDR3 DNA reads TGCGCCAGCAGCCCCCTTGGGACAGAGAACACTGAAGCTTTCTTT.

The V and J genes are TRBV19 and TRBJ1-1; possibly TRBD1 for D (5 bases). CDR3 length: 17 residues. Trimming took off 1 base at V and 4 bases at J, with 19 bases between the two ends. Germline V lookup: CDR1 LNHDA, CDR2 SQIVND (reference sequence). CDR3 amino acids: CASSIAVSLGGSTEAFF. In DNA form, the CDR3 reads TGTGCCAGTAGTATAGCCGTCTCCCTGGGGGGAAGCACTGAAGCTTTCTTT.

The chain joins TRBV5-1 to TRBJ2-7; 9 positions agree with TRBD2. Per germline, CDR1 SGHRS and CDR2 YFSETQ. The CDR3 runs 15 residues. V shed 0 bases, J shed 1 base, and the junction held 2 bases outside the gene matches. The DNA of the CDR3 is TGCGCCAGCAGCTTGGATAGCGGGAGTTCCTACGAGCAGTACTTC. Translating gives CASSLDSGSSYEQYF.

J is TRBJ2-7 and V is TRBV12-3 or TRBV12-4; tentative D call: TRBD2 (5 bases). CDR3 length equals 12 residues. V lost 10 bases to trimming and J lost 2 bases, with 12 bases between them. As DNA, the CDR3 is TGTGCCACCGCGGAGGTCCCCTACGAGCAGTACTTC. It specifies CATAEVPYEQYF.

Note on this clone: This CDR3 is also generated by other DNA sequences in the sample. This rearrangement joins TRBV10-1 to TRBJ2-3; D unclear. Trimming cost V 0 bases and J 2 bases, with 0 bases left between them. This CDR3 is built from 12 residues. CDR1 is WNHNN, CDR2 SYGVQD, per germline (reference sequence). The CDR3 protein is CASSESTDTQYF. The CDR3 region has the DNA TGCGCCAGCAGTGAGTCCACAGATACGCAGTATTTT.

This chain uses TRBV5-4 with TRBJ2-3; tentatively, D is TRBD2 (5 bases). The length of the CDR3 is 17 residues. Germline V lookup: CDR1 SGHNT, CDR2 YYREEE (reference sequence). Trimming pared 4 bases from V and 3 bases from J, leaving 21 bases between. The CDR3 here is CASSGGRLVVGTDTQYF. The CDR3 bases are TGTGCCAGCAGCGGAGGCCGCCTAGTCGTGGGGACAGATACGCAGTATTTT.

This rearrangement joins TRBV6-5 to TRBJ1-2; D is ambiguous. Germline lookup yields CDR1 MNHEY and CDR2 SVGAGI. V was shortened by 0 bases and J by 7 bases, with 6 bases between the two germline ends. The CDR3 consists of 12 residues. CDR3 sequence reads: CASSYSGIGYTF. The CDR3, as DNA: TGTGCCAGCAGTTACTCGGGGATTGGCTACACCTTC.

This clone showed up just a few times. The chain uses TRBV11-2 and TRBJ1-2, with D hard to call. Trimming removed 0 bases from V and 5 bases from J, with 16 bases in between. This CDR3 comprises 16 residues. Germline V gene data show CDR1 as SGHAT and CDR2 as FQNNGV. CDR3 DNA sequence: TGTGCCAGCAGCTTAGACGGTTGGGCAGTGGGGTATGGCTACACCTTC. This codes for CASSLDGWAVGYGYTF.

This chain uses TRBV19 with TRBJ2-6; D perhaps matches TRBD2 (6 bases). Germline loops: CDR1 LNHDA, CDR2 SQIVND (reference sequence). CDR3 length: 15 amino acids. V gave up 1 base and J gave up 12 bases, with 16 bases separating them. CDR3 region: CASSIGRSGEVVLTF. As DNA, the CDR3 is TGTGCCAGTAGTATAGGCCGGTCGGGGGAGGTCGTCCTGACTTTC.

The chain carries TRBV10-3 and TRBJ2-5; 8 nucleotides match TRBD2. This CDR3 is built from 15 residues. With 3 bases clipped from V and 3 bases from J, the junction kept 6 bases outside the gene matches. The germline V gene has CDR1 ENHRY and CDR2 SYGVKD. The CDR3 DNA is TGTGCCATCAGTGATCCAGCGGGGGCCAAAGAGACCCAGTACTTC. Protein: CAISDPAGAKETQYF.

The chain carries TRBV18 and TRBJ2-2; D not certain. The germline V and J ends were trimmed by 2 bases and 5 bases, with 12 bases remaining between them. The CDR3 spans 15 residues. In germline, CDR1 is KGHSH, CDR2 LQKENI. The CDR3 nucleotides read TGTGCCAGCTCACCAGGGAAGGGTTGGACCGGGGAGCTGTTTTTT. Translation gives CASSPGKGWTGELFF.

Here the CDR3 reads CASSLAPGQGTYEQYF. CDR3 DNA: TGTGCCAGCAGCTTGGCCCCCGGACAGGGAACCTACGAGCAGTACTTC. The chain is built from TRBV5-5 and TRBJ2-7, with 8 nucleotides matching TRBD1. Germline-derived CDR1 and CDR2 are SGHKS and YYEKEE (reference sequence). There are 16 residues in the CDR3. The V segment lost 0 bases and the J segment 2 bases; nucleotides outside the gene matches: 7.

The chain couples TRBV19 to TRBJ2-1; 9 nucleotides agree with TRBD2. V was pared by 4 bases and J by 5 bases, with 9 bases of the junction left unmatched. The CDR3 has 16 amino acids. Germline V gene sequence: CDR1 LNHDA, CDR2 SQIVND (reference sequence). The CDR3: CASSKAVASGDNEQFF. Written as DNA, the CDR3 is TGTGCCAGTAGTAAGGCGGTGGCTAGCGGGGACAATGAGCAGTTCTTC. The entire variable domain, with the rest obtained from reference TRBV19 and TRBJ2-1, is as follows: DGGITQSPKYLFRKEGQNVTLSCEQNLNHDAMYWYRQDPGQGLRLIYYSQIVNDFQKGDIAEGYSVSREKKESFPLTVTSAQKNPTAFYLCASSKAVASGDNEQFFGPGTRLTVL.

DNA of the CDR3: TGTGCCAGCTCAACTTCGACAGAGAACACTGAAGCTTTCTTT. Its protein is CASSTSTENTEAFF. V is TRBV18 and J is TRBJ1-1, with D perhaps matching TRBD1 (5 bases). With 5 bases removed from V and 1 base from J, the gap between germline ends came to 11 bases. The CDR3 length is 14 residues. Germline loops: CDR1 KGHSH, CDR2 LQKENI.

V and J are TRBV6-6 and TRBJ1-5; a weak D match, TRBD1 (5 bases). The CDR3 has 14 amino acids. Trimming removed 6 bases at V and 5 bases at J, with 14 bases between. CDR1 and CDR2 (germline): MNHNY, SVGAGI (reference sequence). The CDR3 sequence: CASRPGGRDQPQHF. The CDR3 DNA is TGTGCCAGCAGACCGGGGGGTCGGGATCAGCCCCAGCATTTT.

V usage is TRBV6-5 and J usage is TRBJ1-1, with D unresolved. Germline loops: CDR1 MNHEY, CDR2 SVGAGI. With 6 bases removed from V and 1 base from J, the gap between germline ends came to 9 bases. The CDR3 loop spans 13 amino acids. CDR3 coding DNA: TGTGCCAGCAGGGATACAGCGAACACTGAAGCTTTCTTT. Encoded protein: CASRDTANTEAFF.

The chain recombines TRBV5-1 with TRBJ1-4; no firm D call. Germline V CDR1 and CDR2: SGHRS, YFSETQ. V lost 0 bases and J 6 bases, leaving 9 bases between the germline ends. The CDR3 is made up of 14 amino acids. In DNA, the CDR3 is TGCGCCAGCAGCTTGGCCCCAGCCGATGAAAAACTGTTTTTT. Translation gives CASSLAPADEKLFF.

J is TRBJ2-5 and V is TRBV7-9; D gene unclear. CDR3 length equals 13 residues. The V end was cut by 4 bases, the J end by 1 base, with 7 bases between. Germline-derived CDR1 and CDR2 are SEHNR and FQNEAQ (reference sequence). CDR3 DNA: TGTGCCAGCAGCTCCCCAGGCCAAGAGACCCAGTACTTC. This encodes CASSSPGQETQYF. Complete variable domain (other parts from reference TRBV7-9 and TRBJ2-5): DTGVSQNPRHKITKRGQNVTFRCDPISEHNRLYWYRQTLGQGPEFLTYFQNEAQLEKSRLLSDRFSAERPKGSFSTLEIQRTEQGDSAMYLCASSSPGQETQYFGPGTRLLVL.

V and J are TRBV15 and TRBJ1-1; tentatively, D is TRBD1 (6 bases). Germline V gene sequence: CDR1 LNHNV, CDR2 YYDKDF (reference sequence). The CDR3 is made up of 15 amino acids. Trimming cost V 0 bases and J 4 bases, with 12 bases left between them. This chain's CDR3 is CATSRDLGAGTEAFF. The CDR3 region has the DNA TGTGCCACCAGCAGAGATCTGGGGGCAGGCACTGAAGCTTTCTTT.

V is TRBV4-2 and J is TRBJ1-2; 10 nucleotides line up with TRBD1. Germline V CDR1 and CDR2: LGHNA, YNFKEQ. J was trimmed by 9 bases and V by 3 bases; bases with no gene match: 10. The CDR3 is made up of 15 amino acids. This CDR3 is CASSQGQGTGVSYTF. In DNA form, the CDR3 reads TGTGCCAGCAGCCAGGGTCAGGGGACAGGGGTAAGCTACACCTTC.

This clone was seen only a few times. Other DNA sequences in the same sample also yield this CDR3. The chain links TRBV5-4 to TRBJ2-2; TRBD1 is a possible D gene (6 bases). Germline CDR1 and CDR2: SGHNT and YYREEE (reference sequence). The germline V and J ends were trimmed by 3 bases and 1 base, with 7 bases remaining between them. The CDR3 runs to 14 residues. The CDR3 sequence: CASSSGQNTGELFF. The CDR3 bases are TGTGCCAGCAGCTCGGGACAGAACACCGGGGAGCTGTTTTTT. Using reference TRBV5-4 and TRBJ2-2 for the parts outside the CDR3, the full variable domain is ETGVTQSPTHLIKTRGQQVTLRCSSQSGHNTVSWYQQALGQGPQFIFQYYREEENGRGNFPPRFSGLQFPNYSSELNVNALELDDSALYLCASSSGQNTGELFFGEGSRLTVL.

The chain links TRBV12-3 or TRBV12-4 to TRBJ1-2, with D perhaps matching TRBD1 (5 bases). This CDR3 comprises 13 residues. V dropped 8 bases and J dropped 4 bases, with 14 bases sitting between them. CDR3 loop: CASQPRDGYGYTF. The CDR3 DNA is TGTGCCAGCCAACCCAGGGACGGCTATGGCTACACCTTC.

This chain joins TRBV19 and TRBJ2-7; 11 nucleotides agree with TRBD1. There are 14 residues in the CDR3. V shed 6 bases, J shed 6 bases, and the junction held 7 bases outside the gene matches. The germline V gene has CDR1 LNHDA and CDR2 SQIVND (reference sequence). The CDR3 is CASRPGQGGGEQYF. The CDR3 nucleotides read TGTGCCAGTAGACCGGGACAGGGGGGTGGCGAGCAGTACTTC. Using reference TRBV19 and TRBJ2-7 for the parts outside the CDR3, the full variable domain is DGGITQSPKYLFRKEGQNVTLSCEQNLNHDAMYWYRQDPGQGLRLIYYSQIVNDFQKGDIAEGYSVSREKKESFPLTVTSAQKNPTAFYLCASRPGQGGGEQYFGPGTRLTVT.